This T cell receptor beta chain is drawn from a study of post-analysis software for immune sequencing data. Study-level background: Patients had relapsing-remitting, secondary progressive or progressive-relapsing multiple sclerosis; some lacked subtype. Whole-study results and caveats: Included in a set of several TRBV segments more frequent in patients than controls were TRBV5-6, TRBV5-1 and TRBV20-1. Normalized Chao1 diversity was significantly reduced in patients versus controls. Those samples that were prepared in the same batch co-clustered strongly by F measure.

This clonotype was observed a handful of times. The antigen is undetermined. The TCR beta cDNA libraries contained unique molecular identifiers. TCRdb reanalysed the PCR reads using MiXCR and keeps one entry per CDR3 protein. The table includes 450,000 to 650,000 distinct CDR3 sequences, roughly 40% detected once. The CDR3 is made up of 15 amino acids. V was clipped by 2 bases and J by 1 base, with 10 bases between them. The receptor's source is a girl under 18 with multiple sclerosis. The chain joins TRBV12-3 or TRBV12-4 to TRBJ2-3, with D perhaps TRBD1 (6 bases). The material sequenced was blood. CDR3 nucleotide sequence: TGTGCCAGCAGTTTAACGACAGGAGGCACAGATACGCAGTATTTT. Its protein is CASSLTTGGTDTQYF.